The sequence of this T cell receptor beta chain was determined in a study of PD-1 blockade in classical Hodgkin lymphoma. The length of the CDR3 is 13 residues. The germline V and J ends were trimmed by 5 bases and 2 bases, with 9 bases remaining between them. CDR1 is SGHVS and CDR2 is FNYEAQ in the germline V gene. Assay: immunoSEQ multiplex PCR; the TCRdb copy retains only in-frame clones and omits some. The sample has 75,000 to 95,000 clones, approximately 86% seen once; the top ten hold more than 15%. Described time point: cycle 4 day 1 (C4D1), after 6 weeks of nivolumab. Each of the patients experienced relapse following autologous stem cell transplantation, and their brentuximab vedotin exposure differed.

The V gene is TRBV7-6, the J gene TRBJ1-1, with D possibly matching TRBD1 (6 bases). This TCR was sampled from a human donor with classical Hodgkin lymphoma. The sample here was peripheral blood mononuclear cells (PBMCs), taken before the fourth cycle of nivolumab. For the CDR3, the DNA is TGTGCCAGCAGCGCGGACAGTAACACTGAAGCTTTCTTT. It encodes CASSADSNTEAFF.